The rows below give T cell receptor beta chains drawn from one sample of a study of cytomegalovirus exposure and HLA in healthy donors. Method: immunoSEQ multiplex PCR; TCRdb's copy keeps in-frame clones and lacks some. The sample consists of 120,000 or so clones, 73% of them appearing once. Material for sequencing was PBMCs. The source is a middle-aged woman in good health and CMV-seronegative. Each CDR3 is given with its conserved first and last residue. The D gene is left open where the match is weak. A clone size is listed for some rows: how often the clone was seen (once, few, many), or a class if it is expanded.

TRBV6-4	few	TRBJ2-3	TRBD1	TGTGCCAGCAGCGATGGGACAGGGGGAAGTGATACGCAGTATTTT	CASSDGTGGSDTQYF
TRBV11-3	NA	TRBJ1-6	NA	TGTGCCAGCAGATTCACACCCCGATGGAATTCACCCCTCCACTTT	CASRFTPRWNSPLHF
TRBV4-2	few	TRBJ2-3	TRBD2	TGTGCCAGCAGCCAAGGACCGGGACTAGCGGGGGGGCGAGATACGCAGTATTTT	CASSQGPGLAGGRDTQYF
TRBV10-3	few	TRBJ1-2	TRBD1	TGTGCCATCAGTGTAGGACCGACAGGGGGCGGTAACTATGGCTACACCTTC	CAISVGPTGGGNYGYTF
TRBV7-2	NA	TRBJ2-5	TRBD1	TGTGCCAGCAGCCAGGGGGCCAGACCAGAGACCCAGTACTTC	CASSQGARPETQYF
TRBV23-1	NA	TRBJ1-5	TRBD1	TGCGCCAGCAGTCAATTAGTATGTAGGGACAGGGACTATCAGCCCCAGCATTTT	CASSQLVCRDRDYQPQHF
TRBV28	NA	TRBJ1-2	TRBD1	TGTGCCAGCAGTTTTAGGACAGGGGTCTATTTAGTGGCTAACTATGGCTACACCTTC	CASSFRTGVYLVANYGYTF
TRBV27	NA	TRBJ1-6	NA	TGTGCCAGCACACTGACAGCTAATTCACCCCTCCACTTT	CASTLTANSPLHF
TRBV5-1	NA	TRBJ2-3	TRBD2	TGCGCCAGCAGCCGCGGGAGGGTTGAGGATACGCAGTATTTT	CASSRGRVEDTQYF
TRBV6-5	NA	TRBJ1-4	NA	TGTGCCAGCACAGGGGCAACTAATGAAAAACTGTTTTTT	CASTGATNEKLFF
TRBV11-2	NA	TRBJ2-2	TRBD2	TGTGCCAGCAGCGACCTAGCGGGGGTTACCGGGGAGCTGTTTTTT	CASSDLAGVTGELFF
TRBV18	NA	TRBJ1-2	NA	TGTGCCAGCTCACGACCGCAGGTTTCCTATGGCTACACCTTC	CASSRPQVSYGYTF
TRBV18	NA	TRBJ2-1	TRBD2	TGTGCCAGCTCACCCCGGGAGGGGACCTCCTACAATGAGCAGTTCTTC	CASSPREGTSYNEQFF
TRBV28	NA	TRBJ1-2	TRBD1	TGTGCCAGCAGTTTTCTGACAGGGGCAAACTATGGCTACACCTTC	CASSFLTGANYGYTF
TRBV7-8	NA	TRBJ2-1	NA	TGTGCCAGCAGCTTAGGATGGTCCGGTGAGCAGTTCTTC	CASSLGWSGEQFF
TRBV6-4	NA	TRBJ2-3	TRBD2	TGTGCCAGCAGTGACTCGGCGGGAGGGTCCACAGATACGCAGTATTTT	CASSDSAGGSTDTQYF
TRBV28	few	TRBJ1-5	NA	TGTGCCAGCAGTTTATTAAATCAGCCCCAGCATTTT	CASSLLNQPQHF
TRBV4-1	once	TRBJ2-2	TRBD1	TGCGCCAGCAGCCGGTGGGGACAGGGATCAGCCCGGGAGCTGTTTTTT	CASSRWGQGSARELFF
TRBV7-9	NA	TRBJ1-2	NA	TGTTCCAGCAGCTTAGAGGGGTCAAACTATGGCTACACCTTC	CSSSLEGSNYGYTF
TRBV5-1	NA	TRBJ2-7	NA	TGCGCCAGCAGCCCCGACCCCGGGATAAGGGCCTACGAGCAGTACTTC	CASSPDPGIRAYEQYF
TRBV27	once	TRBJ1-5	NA	TGTGCCAGCAGTTTGTTAGCAGATCAGCCCCAGCATTTT	CASSLLADQPQHF
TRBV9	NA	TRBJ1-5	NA	TGTGCCAGCAGCGTGGGGGGTAGGCCCAATCAGCCCCAGCATTTT	CASSVGGRPNQPQHF
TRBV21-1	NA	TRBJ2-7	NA	TGTGCCAGCAGCAAAGCGGAGGGTTTGGACGAGCAGTACTTC	CASSKAEGLDEQYF
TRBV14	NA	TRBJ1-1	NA	TGTGCCAGCAGCCCGCGGACAGATGGAGAAGCTTTCTTT	CASSPRTDGEAFF
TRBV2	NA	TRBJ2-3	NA	TGTGCCAGCACTTACACAGATACGCAGTATTTT	CASTYTDTQYF
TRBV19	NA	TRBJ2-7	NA	TGTGCCACCCGAAGGGAGCTAGGAGGGTACGAGCAGTACTTC	CATRRELGGYEQYF
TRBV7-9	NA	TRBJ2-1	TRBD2	TGTGCCAGCAGGACTAGCGGGTTAGGTGAGCAGTTCTTC	CASRTSGLGEQFF
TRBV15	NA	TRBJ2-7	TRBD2	TGTGCCACCAGGACTAGCGGGAGTTCCTACGAGCAGTACTTC	CATRTSGSSYEQYF
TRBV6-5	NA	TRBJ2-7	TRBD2	TGTGCCAGCACCGAACTAGCGGGGGCCTACGAGCAGTACTTC	CASTELAGAYEQYF